A selection of T cell receptor beta chains follows, all from one sample in a study of control samples from healthy donors and cancer patients. The assay was immunoSEQ multiplex PCR, and TCRdb's table has in-frame clones only and misses some. The sample contains under 75,000 clones, almost 85% of which appear only once. What was sequenced was blood. The receptors here all came from a man between 35 and 55 years old in good health. Each CDR3 is given with its conserved first and last residue. A D gene is named only where the DNA matches it firmly. Size values are once, few and many counts, or a class for expanded clones, and some rows have none.

J: TRBJ2-7
V: TRBV27
size: .
D: .
CDR3: CASSFWRDSYEQYF
DNA: TGTGCCAGCAGTTTCTGGAGGGATTCCTACGAGCAGTACTTC

J: TRBJ2-2
V: TRBV7-9
size: .
D: TRBD1
CDR3: CASSGTAWELFF
DNA: TGTGCCAGCAGCGGGACAGCCTGGGAGCTGTTTTTT

J: TRBJ2-2
V: TRBV9
size: .
D: TRBD2
CDR3: CASSPSAGWTGELFF
DNA: TGTGCCAGCAGCCCATCAGCGGGGTGGACCGGGGAGCTGTTTTTT

J: TRBJ1-1
V: TRBV18
size: .
D: .
CDR3: CASSPRAGEGTEAFF
DNA: TGTGCCAGCTCACCAAGGGCGGGCGAGGGCACTGAAGCTTTCTTT

J: TRBJ1-4
V: TRBV6-1
size: few
D: TRBD1
CDR3: CASSERRDRNEKLFF
DNA: TGTGCCAGCAGTGAAAGGAGGGACAGGAATGAAAAACTGTTTTTT

J: TRBJ2-7
V: TRBV19
size: .
D: .
CDR3: CASSIKTGDYYEQYF
DNA: TGTGCCAGTAGTATTAAGACAGGGGACTACTACGAGCAGTACTTC

J: TRBJ1-1
V: TRBV7-9
size: .
D: .
CDR3: CASSFVLEAFF
DNA: TGTGCCAGCAGCTTTGTGTTGGAAGCTTTCTTT

J: TRBJ2-5
V: TRBV3-1/TRBV3-2
size: .
D: .
CDR3: CASSQGNRPGAQETQYF
DNA: TGTGCCAGCAGCCAAGGGAACAGGCCGGGGGCCCAAGAGACCCAGTACTTC

J: TRBJ2-3
V: TRBV5-1
size: .
D: .
CDR3: CASSFSTDTDTQYF
DNA: TGCGCCAGCAGCTTCTCGACAGACACAGATACGCAGTATTTT

J: TRBJ1-4
V: TRBV7-7
size: .
D: TRBD1
CDR3: CASSLDRALNATNEKLFF
DNA: TGTGCTAGCAGCTTAGACAGGGCGCTTAATGCAACTAATGAAAAACTGTTTTTT

J: TRBJ2-2
V: TRBV7-3
size: .
D: .
CDR3: CASSLIGSRGKAGELFF
DNA: TGTGCCAGCAGCTTAATAGGGTCCAGGGGAAAAGCCGGGGAGCTGTTTTTT

J: TRBJ1-5
V: TRBV5-5
size: few
D: .
CDR3: CASSLVPNSNQPQHF
DNA: TGTGCCAGCAGCTTGGTTCCGAATTCAAATCAGCCCCAGCATTTT

J: TRBJ1-1
V: TRBV6-5
size: .
D: TRBD1
CDR3: CASRLDRESYEAFF
DNA: TGTGCCAGCAGACTGGACAGGGAGTCGTATGAAGCTTTCTTT

J: TRBJ1-2
V: TRBV19
size: .
D: .
CDR3: CASSIVPGVFDGYTF
DNA: TGTGCCAGTAGTATAGTGCCCGGGGTTTTCGATGGCTACACCTTC

J: TRBJ1-5
V: TRBV10-3
size: .
D: .
CDR3: CAISEVDQPQHF
DNA: TGTGCCATCAGTGAAGTGGATCAGCCCCAGCATTTT

J: TRBJ1-2
V: TRBV5-1
size: .
D: TRBD1
CDR3: CASKDRAPSNYGYTF
DNA: TGCGCCAGCAAGGACAGGGCGCCGTCTAACTATGGCTACACCTTC

J: TRBJ2-1
V: TRBV19
size: few
D: .
CDR3: CASSTSRRRSYNEQFF
DNA: TGTGCCAGTAGTACCTCTAGGAGGCGCTCCTACAATGAGCAGTTCTTC

J: TRBJ1-3
V: TRBV11-3
size: .
D: TRBD1
CDR3: CASSLGQGDIPGNTIYF
DNA: TGTGCCAGCAGCTTAGGACAGGGGGATATCCCTGGAAACACCATATATTTT

J: TRBJ2-7
V: TRBV5-1
size: .
D: .
CDR3: CASSSAPRFGSSYEQYF
DNA: TGCGCCAGCAGCTCCGCGCCGAGATTCGGGAGCTCCTACGAGCAGTACTTC

J: TRBJ1-4
V: TRBV6-4
size: .
D: TRBD1
CDR3: CASSPTGGSGEKLFF
DNA: TGTGCCAGCAGTCCCACAGGGGGCTCGGGTGAAAAACTGTTTTTT

J: TRBJ1-2
V: TRBV3-1/TRBV3-2
size: .
D: .
CDR3: CASSQLRQLYGYTF
DNA: TGTGCCAGCAGCCAACTACGACAGCTCTATGGCTACACCTTC

J: TRBJ2-2
V: TRBV4-3
size: .
D: .
CDR3: CASSRDGRGTGELFF
DNA: TGCGCCAGCAGCCGGGACGGGAGAGGCACCGGGGAGCTGTTTTTT

J: TRBJ1-5
V: TRBV15
size: .
D: .
CDR3: CATSRDLDSTQHF
DNA: TGTGCCACCAGCAGAGACCTAGACAGTACCCAGCATTTT

J: TRBJ1-2
V: TRBV19
size: .
D: .
CDR3: CASTPQGPWGYTF
DNA: TGTGCCAGTACTCCTCAGGGGCCGTGGGGCTACACCTTC

J: TRBJ1-2
V: TRBV27
size: .
D: TRBD1
CDR3: CASRTGGSYGYTF
DNA: TGTGCCAGCAGGACAGGGGGTAGCTATGGCTACACCTTC

J: TRBJ1-2
V: TRBV13
size: once
D: .
CDR3: CASSLGLEGNGYTF
DNA: TGTGCCAGCAGCTTAGGCTTGGAAGGAAATGGCTACACCTTC

J: TRBJ2-5
V: TRBV19
size: .
D: TRBD2
CDR3: CASSRTSGALQETQYF
DNA: TGTGCCAGTAGTAGGACTAGCGGGGCTTTACAAGAGACCCAGTACTTC

J: TRBJ1-6
V: TRBV5-6
size: .
D: TRBD1
CDR3: CASSLAGDRVKGSPLHF
DNA: TGTGCCAGCAGCTTGGCAGGGGACAGGGTGAAAGGATCACCCCTCCACTTT

J: TRBJ2-2
V: TRBV5-1
size: .
D: .
CDR3: CASSLPGANTGELFF
DNA: TGCGCCAGCAGCTTACCGGGGGCGAACACCGGGGAGCTGTTTTTT

J: TRBJ1-4
V: TRBV30
size: .
D: .
CDR3: CAWRRSGTNEKLFF
DNA: TGTGCCTGGAGGCGCAGTGGAACTAATGAAAAACTGTTTTTT

J: TRBJ2-2
V: TRBV11-1
size: .
D: TRBD1
CDR3: CASSRTGNTGELFF
DNA: TGTGCCAGCAGCCGGACAGGGAACACCGGGGAGCTGTTTTTT

J: TRBJ1-2
V: TRBV29-1
size: .
D: TRBD1
CDR3: CSVELNRGQGYTF
DNA: TGCAGCGTTGAACTGAACAGGGGTCAGGGCTACACCTTC

J: TRBJ2-3
V: TRBV7-9
size: .
D: TRBD1
CDR3: CASSSPTGGAGDTQYF
DNA: TGTGCCAGCAGCTCCCCTACAGGGGGCGCAGGAGATACGCAGTATTTT

J: TRBJ2-3
V: TRBV29-1
size: .
D: .
CDR3: CSVVGDPGSPDTQYF
DNA: TGCAGCGTTGTTGGCGACCCCGGTAGTCCAGATACGCAGTATTTT

J: TRBJ2-3
V: TRBV5-1
size: .
D: .
CDR3: CASSLGRITDTQYF
DNA: TGCGCCAGCAGCTTGGGACGCATCACAGATACGCAGTATTTT

J: TRBJ1-5
V: TRBV28
size: .
D: .
CDR3: CASSSTSRHGQPQHF
DNA: TGTGCCAGCAGTTCGACATCCAGGCATGGTCAGCCCCAGCATTTT

J: TRBJ2-2
V: TRBV7-3
size: .
D: .
CDR3: CASSFESNTGELFF
DNA: TGTGCCAGCAGCTTCGAATCGAACACCGGGGAGCTGTTTTTT

J: TRBJ2-7
V: TRBV29-1
size: .
D: TRBD2
CDR3: CSVANRGEKDEQYF
DNA: TGCAGCGTCGCCAACCGGGGGGAGAAAGACGAGCAGTACTTC

J: TRBJ2-3
V: TRBV30
size: .
D: TRBD2
CDR3: CAWSSGRGSTDTQYF
DNA: TGTGCCTGGAGTAGCGGGAGAGGTAGCACAGATACGCAGTATTTT

J: TRBJ1-2
V: TRBV30
size: .
D: .
CDR3: CAWMRDSNYGYTF
DNA: TGTGCCTGGATGCGGGACTCTAACTATGGCTACACCTTC

J: TRBJ1-5
V: TRBV5-6
size: few
D: .
CDR3: CASSLSGRISNQPQHF
DNA: TGTGCCAGCAGCTTGTCAGGTCGGATTAGCAATCAGCCCCAGCATTTT

J: TRBJ1-3
V: TRBV30
size: .
D: .
CDR3: CAWSMGIPGNTIYF
DNA: TGTGCCTGGAGTATGGGGATCCCTGGAAACACCATATATTTT

J: TRBJ2-7
V: TRBV19
size: .
D: .
CDR3: CASSTFGGAPYEQYF
DNA: TGTGCCAGTAGTACCTTTGGTGGAGCACCCTACGAGCAGTACTTC